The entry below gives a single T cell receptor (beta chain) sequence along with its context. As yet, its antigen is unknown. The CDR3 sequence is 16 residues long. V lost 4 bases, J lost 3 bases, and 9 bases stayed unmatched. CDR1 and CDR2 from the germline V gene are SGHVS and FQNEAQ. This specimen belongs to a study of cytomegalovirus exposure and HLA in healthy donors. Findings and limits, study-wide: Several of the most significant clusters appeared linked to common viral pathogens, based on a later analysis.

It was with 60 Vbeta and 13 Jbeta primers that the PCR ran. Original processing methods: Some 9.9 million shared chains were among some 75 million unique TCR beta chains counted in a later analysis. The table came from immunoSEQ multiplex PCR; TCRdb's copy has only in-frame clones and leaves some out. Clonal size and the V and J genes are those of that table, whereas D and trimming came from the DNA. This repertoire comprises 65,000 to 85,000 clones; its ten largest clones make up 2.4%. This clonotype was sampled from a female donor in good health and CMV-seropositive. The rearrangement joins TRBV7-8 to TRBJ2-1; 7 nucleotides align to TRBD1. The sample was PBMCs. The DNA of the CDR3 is TGTGCCAGCAGCTCGAGACAGGGTGTCGTCTACAATGAGCAGTTCTTC. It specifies CASSSRQGVVYNEQFF.